Given below is one TCR beta chain in context. No antigen is known for it. The sample belongs to a study of cytomegalovirus exposure and HLA in healthy donors. Study observations and caveats: Under in vitro conditions, a few CMV-associated chains were confirmed as specific for CMV antigens.

Germline assignment: CDR1 SGHVS and CDR2 FNYEAQ. The CDR3 is made up of 16 amino acids. Between the trimmed V and J ends, which lost 5 bases and 0 bases, there was a span of 13 bases. The PCR made use of 60 Vbeta and 13 Jbeta primers. The method was immunoSEQ multiplex PCR; TCRdb's version includes in-frame clones alone and lacks a portion of them. The sample includes about 160,000 clones, under 80% of them seen just once. The receptor comes from a female donor in good health and CMV-seronegative. What was sequenced was PBMCs. This sequence joins TRBV7-6 and TRBJ1-4; TRBD1 is a possible D gene (5 bases). The CDR3 DNA sequence: TGTGCCAGCAGCCCAAGTGGACAAACAACTAATGAAAAACTGTTTTTT. Translating it yields CASSPSGQTTNEKLFF.